This T cell receptor beta chain was identified during a study of blood T cells in healthy people across ages. CDR1 is MDHEN and CDR2 is SYDVKM in the germline V gene. V was cut by 2 bases and J by 3 bases, with 10 bases left in between. This CDR3 has 14 residues. A second PCR of 7 to 11 cycles used a sample-barcoded 5' primer and a J-beta primer mix. TCRdb itself ran the 5' RACE reads through MiXCR, one entry per CDR3 protein. The sample consists of 450,000 to 700,000 distinct CDR3 sequences, roughly 28% of them appearing once. The chain uses TRBV28 and TRBJ1-2; the D is unclear. Specimen: blood. The clonotype comes from a woman in her seventies in good health. The CDR3 protein is CASSLGNTDYGYTF. CDR3 nucleotides: TGTGCCAGCAGTTTAGGAAATACAGACTATGGCTACACCTTC.